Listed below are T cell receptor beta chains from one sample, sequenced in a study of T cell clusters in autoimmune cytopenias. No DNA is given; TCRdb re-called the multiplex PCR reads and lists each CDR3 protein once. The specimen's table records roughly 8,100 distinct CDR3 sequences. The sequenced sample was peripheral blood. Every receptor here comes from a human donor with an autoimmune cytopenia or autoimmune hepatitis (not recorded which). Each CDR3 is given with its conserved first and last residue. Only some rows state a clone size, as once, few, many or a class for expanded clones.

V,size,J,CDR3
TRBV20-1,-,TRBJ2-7,CSARDPQVFYEQYF
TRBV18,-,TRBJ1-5,CASSLARESNQPQHF
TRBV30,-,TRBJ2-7,CAWSDQSFRGATYEQYF
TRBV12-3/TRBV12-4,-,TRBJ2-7,CASSLERAYEQYF
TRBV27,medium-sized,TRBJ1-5,CASRGGRGSNQPQHF
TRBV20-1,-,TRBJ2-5,CSATQGAGTQYF
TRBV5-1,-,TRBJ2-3,CASSLGLGADTQYF
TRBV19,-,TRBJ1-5,CASSIYNQPQHF
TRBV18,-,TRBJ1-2,CASSPGPTGYYGYTF
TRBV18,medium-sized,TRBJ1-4,CASSHGPPATNEKLFF
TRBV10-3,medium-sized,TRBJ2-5,CAISESGVTAGTQYF
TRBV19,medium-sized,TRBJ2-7,CASSIEGDPYEQYF
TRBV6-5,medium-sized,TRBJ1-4,CASSDGGATNEKLFF
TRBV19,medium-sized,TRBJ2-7,CASSDAGTRGEQYF
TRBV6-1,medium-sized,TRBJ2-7,CASSPRADRYEQYF
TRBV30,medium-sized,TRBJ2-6,CAWSSWDGANVLTF
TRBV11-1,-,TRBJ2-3,CASSRVGGGSTDTQYF
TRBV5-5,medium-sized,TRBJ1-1,CASSLAGHRNTEAFF
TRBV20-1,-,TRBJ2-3,CSATTYGRGLDTQYF
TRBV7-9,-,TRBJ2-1,CASSLGAGVTNEQFF
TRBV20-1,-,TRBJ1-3,CSASNGVGNTIYF
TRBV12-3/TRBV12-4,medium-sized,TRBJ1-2,CASSYDTGSVYGYTF
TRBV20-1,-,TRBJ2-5,CSARDPFGAQYF
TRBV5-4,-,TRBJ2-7,CASSSAGVSYNEQYF
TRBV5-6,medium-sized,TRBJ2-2,CASSSGAGRAGELFF
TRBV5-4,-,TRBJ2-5,CASSPRQGPETQYF
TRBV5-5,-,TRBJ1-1,CASSWGGRGQNTEAFF
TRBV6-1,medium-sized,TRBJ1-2,CASRPGQGSNYGYTF
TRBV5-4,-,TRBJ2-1,CASSLLEKSVTAYNEQFF
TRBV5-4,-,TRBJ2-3,CASSRTLSSTDTQYF
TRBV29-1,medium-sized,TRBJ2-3,CSVGLAHSTDTQYF
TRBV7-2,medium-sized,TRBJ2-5,CASSLAGGGETQYF
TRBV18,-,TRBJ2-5,CASSPGLAGGQETQYF
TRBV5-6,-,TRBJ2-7,CASSLEIRTARTSYEQYF
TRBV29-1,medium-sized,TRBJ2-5,CSVVTGGETQYF
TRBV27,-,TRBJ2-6,CASRPGQGSGANVLTF
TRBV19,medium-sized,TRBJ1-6,CATCRQTGMNSPLHF
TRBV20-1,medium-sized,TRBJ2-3,CSAREARGTDTQYF
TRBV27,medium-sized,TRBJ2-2,CASSLLAGTGELFF
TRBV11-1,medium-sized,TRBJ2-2,CASSSVPGQGDTGELFF
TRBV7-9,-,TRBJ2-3,CALPAGLLTDTQYF
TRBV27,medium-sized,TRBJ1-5,CASGVYQPQHF
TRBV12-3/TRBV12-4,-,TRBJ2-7,CASSVSLWGQGSYEQYF
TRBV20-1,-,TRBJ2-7,CSAPGNYEQYF
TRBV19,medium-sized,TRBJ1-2,CASSRDRGRYGYTF
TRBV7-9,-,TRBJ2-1,CASSQGGYNEQFF
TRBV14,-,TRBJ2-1,CASSQSRQGGNEQFF